Following are 28 T cell receptor beta chains from one sample sequenced in a study of beta chain features in type 1 diabetes. General study results and limits: Type 1 diabetes patients showed a moderate but significant shortening of TCRB CDR3s in all four CD4+ subsets.

Antigens for these TCRs are unknown. Of the isolated RNA, all was reverse transcribed, and so the sequenced material was expressed TCRB transcripts. Repertoires were generated with immunoSEQ multiplex PCR, while TCRdb's copy carries only in-frame clones and drops some. The table includes 300,000 to 400,000 clones, approximately 9.7% detected once. What was sequenced was central memory CD4+ T cells from blood. These receptors were obtained from a man aged 30-40 years with type 1 diabetes.

The chain employs TRBV7-2 and TRBJ2-4, with D possibly being TRBD1 or TRBD2 (5 bases each). This CDR3 region has 17 residues. Trimming removed 2 bases at V and 0 bases at J, with 14 bases between. Germline V gene lookup returns CDR1 SGHTA and CDR2 FQGNSA. CDR3: CASSLLFGALAKNIQYF. DNA of the CDR3: TGTGCCAGCAGCTTACTCTTCGGGGCCCTAGCCAAAAACATTCAGTACTTC.

This clone was seen only a few times. V usage is TRBV7-2 and J usage is TRBJ2-4, with a tentative D call TRBD1 (5 bases). Germline loops: CDR1 SGHTA, CDR2 FQGNSA. V was cut by 2 bases and J by 4 bases, with 15 bases left in between. The CDR3 runs 16 residues. The CDR3 spells CASSLIFQGAKNIQYF. CDR3 nucleotides: TGTGCCAGCAGCTTAATTTTCCAGGGCGCTAAAAACATTCAGTACTTC. The whole variable domain, remainder taken from reference TRBV7-2 and TRBJ2-4, is GAGVSQSPSNKVTEKGKDVELRCDPISGHTALYWYRQSLGQGLEFLIYFQGNSAPDKSGLPSDRFSAERTGGSVSTLTIQRTQQEDSAVYLCASSLIFQGAKNIQYFGAGTRLSVL.

This rearrangement joins TRBV5-6 to TRBJ2-7; weak D call: TRBD1 (6 bases). Germline values: CDR1 SGHDT, CDR2 YYEEEE. Trimming removed 4 bases at V and 2 bases at J, with 13 bases between. The length of the CDR3 is 14 residues. This chain's CDR3 is CASSPQGRAYEQYF. The CDR3 bases are TGTGCCAGCAGCCCCCAGGGGAGAGCCTACGAGCAGTACTTC.

In its sample, this clone was seen a few times. CDR3 nucleotide sequence: TGCGCCAGCAGCCAAGATCCTGTATCAGGCACTGAAGCTTTCTTT. Translating it yields CASSQDPVSGTEAFF. The V gene is TRBV4-3, the J gene TRBJ1-1; D not resolved. V was shortened by 0 bases and J by 4 bases, with 12 bases between the two germline ends. The CDR3 runs 15 residues. Looked up from germline, CDR1 is LGHNA and CDR2 is YSLEER.

This clone was seen ten or more times. The chain employs TRBV7-2 and TRBJ1-5; D is unresolved. CDR3 size: 13 residues. The V and J ends lost 1 base and 4 bases respectively, with 5 bases between them. CDR1 and CDR2 (germline): SGHTA, FQGNSA. CDR3 sequence reads: CASSLDQNQPQHF. CDR3 coding DNA: TGTGCCAGCAGCTTAGATCAAAATCAGCCCCAGCATTTT.

The chain combines TRBV6-6 with TRBJ2-1; D may be TRBD2 (5 bases). The germline gives CDR1 MNHNY, CDR2 SVGAGI (reference sequence). Trimming cost V 6 bases and J 14 bases, with 17 bases left between them. The CDR3 covers 12 residues. Written as DNA, the CDR3 is TGTGCCAGCAGCCGACGAGACGGACTGAAGTTCTTC. Translation gives CASSRRDGLKFF.

The chain links TRBV28 to TRBJ2-7; 9 bases match TRBD2. The germline gives CDR1 MDHEN, CDR2 SYDVKM. J lost 5 bases, V lost 2 bases, and 7 bases had no gene match. This CDR3 has 15 residues. The CDR3 here is CASSLRAGGVHEQYF. CDR3 coding DNA: TGTGCCAGCAGTTTAAGAGCGGGGGGAGTGCACGAGCAGTACTTC.

This clone came up a few times. The V call is TRBV4-3, the J call TRBJ2-7, with no clear D. This CDR3 has 14 residues. Germline CDR1 reads LGHNA; CDR2 reads YSLEER. V was clipped by 0 bases and J by 3 bases, with 9 bases between them. The CDR3 DNA reads TGCGCCAGCAGCCAAGAGGCCCAGAACTACGAGCAGTACTTC. Protein product: CASSQEAQNYEQYF.

The rearrangement joins TRBV18 to TRBJ1-2; 7 nucleotides align to TRBD1. Germline trimming cut 3 bases from V and 6 bases from J; bases unmatched to any gene: 10. The germline V gene has CDR1 KGHSH and CDR2 LQKENI. This CDR3 region has 15 residues. The CDR3 sequence is CASSPTRQGENGYTF. In DNA, the CDR3 is TGTGCCAGCTCACCGACTCGACAGGGAGAGAATGGCTACACCTTC. Looking up the rest from reference TRBV18 and TRBJ1-2 gives the full variable domain: NAGVMQNPRHLVRRRGQEARLRCSPMKGHSHVYWYRQLPEEGLKFMVYLQKENIIDESGMPKERFSAEFPKEGPSILRIQQVVRGDSAAYFCASSPTRQGENGYTFGSGTRLTVV.

At least ten counts were recorded for this clone. V is TRBV28 and J is TRBJ1-1, with a tentative D call TRBD1 (5 bases). V lost 3 bases to trimming and J lost 1 base, with 12 bases between them. The germline gives CDR1 MDHEN, CDR2 SYDVKM. This CDR3 has 15 amino acids. CDR3 nucleotides: TGTGCCAGCAGTTTCGGCGGGACCCAGAACACTGAAGCTTTCTTT. Translating it yields CASSFGGTQNTEAFF.

The chain couples TRBV18 to TRBJ1-6, with 11 bases identical to TRBD1. Germline V gives CDR1 KGHSH, CDR2 LQKENI. J gave up 10 bases and V 1 base, and 3 bases lay outside the gene matches. This CDR3 spans 15 amino acids. The CDR3 is CASSPLGQGDSPLHF. DNA for the CDR3: TGTGCCAGCTCACCACTGGGACAGGGGGACTCACCCCTCCACTTT.

The V and J genes are TRBV29-1 and TRBJ2-7, with 10 bases lining up with TRBD1. The V and J ends lost 7 bases and 5 bases, in that order; junction bases with no gene match: 2. The V gene's germline CDR1 is SQVTM and CDR2 ANQGSEA. The CDR3 has 11 residues. The CDR3 DNA reads TGCAGCGGCGACAGGGGGCACGAGCAGTACTTC. It encodes CSGDRGHEQYF.

This clone was seen more than once but under ten times. The rearrangement links TRBV29-1 to TRBJ1-4; 8 nucleotides line up with TRBD1. V was pared by 6 bases and J by 8 bases, with 2 bases of the junction left unmatched. CDR3 length: 11 residues. Germline values: CDR1 SQVTM, CDR2 ANQGSEA. The CDR3 region has the DNA TGCAGCGTGCGGACAGGGGAAAAACTGTTTTTT. Its translation: CSVRTGEKLFF.

The rearrangement uses TRBV9 and TRBJ2-5; 8 nucleotides line up with TRBD1. CDR3 size: 14 residues. Germline loops: CDR1 SGDLS, CDR2 YYNGEE. V dropped 1 base and J dropped 5; count of bases not matched to a gene: 4. CDR3 sequence (DNA): TGTGCCAGCAGCGTACAGGGGGCTCTGGAGACCCAGTACTTC. Encoded protein: CASSVQGALETQYF.

This clone was seen ten or more times. This rearrangement joins TRBV2 to TRBJ2-6; D gene ambiguous. The CDR3 is 14 amino acids. Trimming took 7 bases from V and 0 from J, leaving 7 bases between them. Germline values: CDR1 SNHLY, CDR2 FYNNEI. Here the CDR3 DNA reads TGTGCCAGCACCCTTTCCTCTGGGGCCAACGTCCTGACTTTC. Amino acids: CASTLSSGANVLTF.

The chain has TRBV18 and TRBJ2-4, with a possible D match to TRBD1 (5 bases). V lost 5 bases, J lost 0 bases, and 8 bases lay in between. The CDR3 sequence is 14 residues long. The germline V gene has CDR1 KGHSH and CDR2 LQKENI. In nucleotides, the CDR3 is TGTGCCAGCTCAGAAGACAGAGCCAAAAACATTCAGTACTTC. This encodes CASSEDRAKNIQYF.

This clone has more than one count but fewer than ten. V is TRBV6-5 and J is TRBJ2-7; TRBD1 or TRBD2 may be the D gene (5 bases each). CDR3 length: 12 residues. Germline V lookup: CDR1 MNHEY, CDR2 SVGAGI. V was clipped by 8 bases and J by 3 bases, with 11 bases between them. The CDR3 is CASGDGDYEQYF. For the CDR3, the DNA is TGTGCCAGCGGGGACGGTGACTACGAGCAGTACTTC.

The sample holds a few counts of this clone. The V and J genes are TRBV5-1 and TRBJ2-3; the match to TRBD1 covers 10 bases. The trim removed 0 bases at V and 1 base at J, leaving 2 bases unmatched. The CDR3 is 16 amino acids. Germline assignment: CDR1 SGHRS and CDR2 YFSETQ. Written as DNA, the CDR3 is TGCGCCAGCAGCTTGGAGGGACAGGGGCGCACAGATACGCAGTATTTT. It translates to CASSLEGQGRTDTQYF.

The sample holds a few counts of this clone. The CDR3 sequence: CASSLVGTANIQYF. DNA for the CDR3: TGCGCCAGCAGCTTGGTGGGCACGGCCAACATTCAGTACTTC. V and J are TRBV5-1 and TRBJ2-4; D unresolved. V was shortened by 0 bases and J by 7 bases, with 11 bases between the two germline ends. Germline lookup yields CDR1 SGHRS and CDR2 YFSETQ. The CDR3 spans 14 residues.

The genes are TRBV27 and TRBJ2-1; tentatively, D is TRBD2 (5 bases). The CDR3 has 12 amino acids. CDR1 and CDR2 from the germline V gene are MNHEY and SMNVEV (reference sequence). The CDR3 loop is CARGSSYNEQFF. The CDR3 coding sequence is TGTGCACGGGGTAGCTCCTACAATGAGCAGTTCTTC.

This clone was seen a few times. The chain carries TRBV27 and TRBJ2-7; D may be TRBD1 (6 bases). The V gene lost 5 bases and the J gene lost 3 bases, with 17 bases spanning the gap. Looked up from germline, CDR1 is MNHEY and CDR2 is SMNVEV (reference sequence). There are 15 residues in the CDR3. In DNA, the CDR3 is TGTGCCAGCAGTCCCGCTAAAGGACAGATCTACGAGCAGTACTTC. Amino acids: CASSPAKGQIYEQYF.

This clone was counted between two and nine times. CDR3 sequence reads: CASSLEASQITDTQYF. CDR3 bases: TGTGCCAGCAGCTTAGAGGCTAGCCAAATCACAGATACGCAGTATTTT. The chain carries TRBV7-8 and TRBJ2-3; TRBD2 is a possible D gene (5 bases). Trimming stripped 1 base from V and 2 bases from J, with 13 bases between. The CDR3 is 16 residues long. The germline CDR1 and CDR2 sequences are SGHVS and FQNEAQ.

The chain employs TRBV7-2 and TRBJ1-6, with TRBD1 matching 7 bases. The CDR3 totals 13 residues. The J segment lost 9 bases and the V segment lost 10 bases, leaving 9 bases of the junction unmatched. Germline CDR1 SGHTA, CDR2 FQGNSA. This CDR3 reads CAIKGAVGSPLHF. CDR3 sequence (DNA): TGTGCCATTAAGGGGGCGGTGGGTTCACCCCTCCACTTT.

V and J are TRBV28 and TRBJ2-1; 10 bases are shared with TRBD2. The CDR3 is made up of 15 amino acids. J was trimmed by 3 bases and V by 6 bases; bases with no gene match: 5. Germline CDR1 is MDHEN and CDR2 is SYDVKM. The CDR3 DNA sequence: TGTGCCAGCAGCCTAGCGGGGGCCTTCTACAATGAGCAGTTCTTC. Amino acid sequence: CASSLAGAFYNEQFF.

This chain joins TRBV5-1 and TRBJ2-3, with 14 bases aligning to TRBD2. The junction had 6 bases not matched to a gene; V was cut back by 4 bases and J by 2 bases. Germline lookup yields CDR1 SGHRS and CDR2 YFSETQ. The CDR3 has 17 amino acids. CDR3 bases: TGCGCCAGCAGCACCGGACTAGCGGGGGGTACCACAGATACGCAGTATTTT. The encoded protein is CASSTGLAGGTTDTQYF.

The chain combines TRBV27 with TRBJ2-7, with a tentative D call TRBD2 (5 bases). There are 14 residues in the CDR3. Per germline, CDR1 MNHEY and CDR2 SMNVEV (reference sequence). V lost 3 bases and J 2 bases, leaving 11 bases between the germline ends. CDR3 protein: CASSFSDGTYEQYF. The CDR3 DNA sequence: TGTGCCAGCAGTTTTTCGGACGGGACCTACGAGCAGTACTTC.

This clone was detected only a few times. At the DNA level, this CDR3 is encoded by other sequences in the same sample as well. The CDR3, as DNA: TGTGCCAGCAGTGAGCAGGGCGGCACAGATACGCAGTATTTT. Its translation: CASSEQGGTDTQYF. The rearrangement links TRBV6-1 to TRBJ2-3, with D possibly TRBD1 on 5 matching bases. Trimming took 3 bases from V and 1 from J, leaving 8 bases between them. Germline loops: CDR1 MNHNS, CDR2 SASEGT. CDR3 length: 14 amino acids.

The genes are TRBV18 and TRBJ2-6; D gene unclear. CDR1 is KGHSH and CDR2 is LQKENI in the germline V gene. V was clipped by 4 bases and J by 0 bases, with 16 bases between them. This CDR3 spans 18 amino acids. The chain's CDR3 is CASSLYNTQSSGANVLTF. CDR3 DNA sequence: TGTGCCAGCTCACTGTACAATACACAGAGCTCTGGGGCCAACGTCCTGACTTTC.